The TCR beta chain under discussion was sequenced for a study of blood T cells in healthy people across ages. Study-level findings and limits: Those diversity estimates obtained from one million T cells were thought to be underestimates.

Researchers isolated at least 7 million PBMCs per sample. Trimming removed 6 bases from V and 4 bases from J; junction bases left unmatched: 5. This CDR3 contains 14 residues. The V gene's germline CDR1 is MNHEY and CDR2 SVGAGI. As to this clonotype: Its antigen is currently unknown.

The authors ran a second PCR of 7 to 11 cycles using a sample-barcoded 5' primer and a J-beta primer mix. TCRdb processed the 5' RACE reads anew with MiXCR; each CDR3 protein has one entry. The repertoire consists of about 930,000 distinct CDR3 sequences, with approximately 32% occurring once and the leading ten covering roughly 10%. The same sample was also used in a study of T cells of mothers and their children. That report notes: Study donors consisted of a few healthy Caucasian mothers and their six children. Per child, around 3 million TCR beta CDR3 reads were obtained, against over 9.5 million per mother.

What was sequenced was blood. The sequence derives from a woman aged 40 to 50 in good health. The chain carries TRBV6-5 and TRBJ2-3; 9 nucleotides match TRBD2. CDR3 loop: CASRFSGGSDTQYF. CDR3 coding DNA: TGTGCCAGCAGATTTAGCGGGGGTTCAGATACGCAGTATTTT.